Detailed here is one T cell receptor beta chain. The data were taken from a study of blood T cell repertoires in COVID-19. The data were produced by immunoSEQ multiplex PCR, yet TCRdb's version contains in-frame clones alone and is incomplete. The profile shows tens of thousands of clones, over 85% of them singletons. This CDR3 is built from 20 residues. This chain links TRBV21-1 with TRBJ1-6; the D call of TRBD1 is as the table states it, not checked on the DNA. TRBV21-1 is annotated as a pseudogene. This receptor was taken from a human donor in a cohort sampled during active COVID-19. The sample consisted of peripheral blood. The CDR3 DNA follows: TGTGCCAGCACCCCGGAGCTCGGGACAGGAGAGATCTGTTATAATTCACCCCTCCACTTT. This sequence encodes CASTPELGTGEICYNSPLHF.